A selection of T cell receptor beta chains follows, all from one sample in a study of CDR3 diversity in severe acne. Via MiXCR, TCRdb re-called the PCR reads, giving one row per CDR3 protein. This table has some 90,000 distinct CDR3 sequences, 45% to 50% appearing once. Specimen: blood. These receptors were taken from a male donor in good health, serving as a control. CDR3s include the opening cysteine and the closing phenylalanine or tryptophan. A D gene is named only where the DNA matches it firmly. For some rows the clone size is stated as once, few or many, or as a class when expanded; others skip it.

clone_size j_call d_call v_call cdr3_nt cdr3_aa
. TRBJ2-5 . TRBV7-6 TGTGCCAGCAGCTTGACGTCCGGGGGTCGAGAGACCCAGTACTTC CASSLTSGGRETQYF
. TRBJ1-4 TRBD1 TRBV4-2 TGTGCCAGCAGCCAAGAGGTGTCCGGACAGGGCGTTGGTAATGAAAAACTGTTTTTT CASSQEVSGQGVGNEKLFF
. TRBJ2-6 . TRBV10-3 TGTGCCATCAGTGCATCCCCGGGGCCCTCTGGGGCCAACGTCCTGACTTTC CAISASPGPSGANVLTF
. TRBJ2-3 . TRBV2 TGTGCCAGCATAGGGGGAGTAGGAGATACGCAGTATTTT CASIGGVGDTQYF
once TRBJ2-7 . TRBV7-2 TGTGCCAGCAGAGGGGCGAGCTCCTACGAGCAGTACTTC CASRGASSYEQYF
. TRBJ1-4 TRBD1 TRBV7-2 TGTGCCAGCAGCCCGGGGACAGGGGGAGATGAAAAACTGTTTTTT CASSPGTGGDEKLFF
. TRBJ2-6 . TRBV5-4 TGTGCCAGCCGAAGTTCCGGGGCCAACGTCCTGACTTTC CASRSSGANVLTF
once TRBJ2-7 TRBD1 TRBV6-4 TGTGCCAGCAGTGACGGCGGGGGACAGGGACTCCCCTACGAGCAGTACTTC CASSDGGGQGLPYEQYF
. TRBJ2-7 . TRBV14 TGTGCCAGCAGCCAACGGGCAGGAGTGTACGAGCAGTACTTC CASSQRAGVYEQYF
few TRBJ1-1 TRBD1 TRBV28 TGTGCCAGCCCTCCGGACAGGAGAGGGCCGGTGAACACTGAAGCTTTCTTT CASPPDRRGPVNTEAFF
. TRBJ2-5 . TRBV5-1 TGCGCCAGCAGCTTCCACCTAGTCCAAGAGACCCAGTACTTC CASSFHLVQETQYF
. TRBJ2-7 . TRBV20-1 TGCAGTGCTCCTCCTCTCGGTCGCTCCTACGAGCAGTACTTC CSAPPLGRSYEQYF
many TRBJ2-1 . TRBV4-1 TGCGCCAGCAGCCAAGTCGGGCAGGGGACTCTCAATGAGCAGTTCTTC CASSQVGQGTLNEQFF
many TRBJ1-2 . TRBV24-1 TGTGCCACCAGTGAGAACGGTGATGGCTACACCTTC CATSENGDGYTF
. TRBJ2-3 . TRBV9 TGTGCCAGCAGCGCCCTACTCCAAGATACGCAGTATTTT CASSALLQDTQYF
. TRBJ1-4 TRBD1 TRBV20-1 TGCAGTGCTAGAGATCCGGGACAGGGAAATGAAAAACTGTTTTTT CSARDPGQGNEKLFF
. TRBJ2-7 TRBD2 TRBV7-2 TGTGCCAGCAGCTTACACCCGCTAGCGGGAGCCTACGAGCAGTACTTC CASSLHPLAGAYEQYF
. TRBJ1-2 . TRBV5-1 TGCGCCAGCAGCCCGCAGACAGGCTCCTATGGCTACACCTTC CASSPQTGSYGYTF
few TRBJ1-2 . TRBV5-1 TGCGCCAGCAGCTTGGATCCAGACTATGGCTACACCTTC CASSLDPDYGYTF
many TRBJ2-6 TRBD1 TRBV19 TGTGCCAGTAGTATTACAGGGACAGGGTGGACTGGGGCCAACGTCCTGACTTTC CASSITGTGWTGANVLTF
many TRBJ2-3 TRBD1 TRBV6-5 TGTGCCAGCAGTTACTCGCACGGACAGGGCTCTCCCACAGATACGCAGTATTTT CASSYSHGQGSPTDTQYF
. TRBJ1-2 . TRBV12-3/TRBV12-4 TGTGCCAGCAGCCCCTACCCCGGCTATGGCTACACCTTC CASSPYPGYGYTF
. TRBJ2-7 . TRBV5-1 TGCGCCAGCAGCGCGGGATACTCCTACGAGCAGTACTTC CASSAGYSYEQYF
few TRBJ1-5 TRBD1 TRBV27 TGTGCCAGCAGTTTATGGCAGGGGGCCAGCCAGCCCCAGCATTTT CASSLWQGASQPQHF
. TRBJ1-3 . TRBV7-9 TGTGCCAGCAGCGTTGACGCGGTTCCGCGAAACACCATATATTTT CASSVDAVPRNTIYF
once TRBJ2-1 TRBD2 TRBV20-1 TGCAGTGCTAGGGGGACTAGCGGGAGGGGGCAGTTCTTC CSARGTSGRGQFF
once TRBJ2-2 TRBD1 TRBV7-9 TGCGCCAGCAGCAGGGGGCAAACCGGGGAGCTGTTTTTT CASSRGQTGELFF
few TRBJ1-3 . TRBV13 TGTGCCAGCACGACGGGGGGGGCCGGAAACACCATATATTTT CASTTGGAGNTIYF
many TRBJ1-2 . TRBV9 TGTGCCAGCACCCCGGGACATATAACTAACTATGGCTACACCTTC CASTPGHITNYGYTF
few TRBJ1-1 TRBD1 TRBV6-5 TGTGCCAGCATTTTCGACAGGGGGGGCAACACTGAAGCTTTCTTT CASIFDRGGNTEAFF
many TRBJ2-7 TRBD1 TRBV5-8 TGTGCCAGCAGCTCCCCGACAGGGAACCCCTACGAGCAGTACTTC CASSSPTGNPYEQYF
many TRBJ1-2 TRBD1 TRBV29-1 TGCAGCGTTGATGAGGCGACAGGGCCCACCTTC CSVDEATGPTF
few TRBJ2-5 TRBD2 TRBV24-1 TGTGCCACCAGTGACCCAGGGCTAGCGGGGAAGAATGAGCAGTACTTC CATSDPGLAGKNEQYF
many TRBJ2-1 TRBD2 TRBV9 TGTGCCAGCAGCGGACCGGGACTAGCATCGGGAAATGAGCAGTTCTTC CASSGPGLASGNEQFF
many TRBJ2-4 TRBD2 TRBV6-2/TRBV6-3 TGTGCCAGCAGGACGACTAGCGGGGGGGGGTACTTC CASRTTSGGGYF
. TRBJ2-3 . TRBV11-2 TGTGCCAGCAGCTCGATACTAGCACCTACAGATACGCAGTATTTT CASSSILAPTDTQYF
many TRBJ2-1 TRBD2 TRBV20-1 TGCAGTGCCGGAAGCGGGGGGAACAATGAGCAGTTCTTC CSAGSGGNNEQFF
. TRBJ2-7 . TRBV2 TGTGCCAGCAGTGTACAGGCCGAGCAGTACTTC CASSVQAEQYF
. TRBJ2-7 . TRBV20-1 TGCAGTGCTGCTCCGACCAGTAAGCCCTACGAGCAGTACTTC CSAAPTSKPYEQYF
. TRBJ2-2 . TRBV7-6 TGTGCCAGCAGCTTTAACATGAACACCGGGGAGCTGTTTTTT CASSFNMNTGELFF
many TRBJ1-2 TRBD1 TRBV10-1 TGCGCCAGCAGCCCCGGGACAGCAACTCCTACCTATGGCTACACCTTC CASSPGTATPTYGYTF
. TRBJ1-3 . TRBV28 TGTGCCAGCATTCGGGGAGCACTCTCTGGAAACACCATATATTTT CASIRGALSGNTIYF